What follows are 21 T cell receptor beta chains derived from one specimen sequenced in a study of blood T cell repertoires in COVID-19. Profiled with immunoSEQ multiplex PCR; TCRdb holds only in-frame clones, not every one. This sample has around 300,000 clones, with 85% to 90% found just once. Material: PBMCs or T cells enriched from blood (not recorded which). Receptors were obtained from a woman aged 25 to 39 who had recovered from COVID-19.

The CDR3 here is CASSLVIRGRGEQYF. CDR3 bases: TGTGCCAGCAGCTTAGTCATAAGGGGTAGGGGCGAGCAGTACTTC. The J gene is TRBJ2-7, the V gene TRBV11-2, with D perhaps matching TRBD1 (5 bases). Germline CDR1 is SGHAT and CDR2 is FQNNGV. Trimming cost V 1 base and J 6 bases, with 16 bases left between them. CDR3 length: 15 residues.

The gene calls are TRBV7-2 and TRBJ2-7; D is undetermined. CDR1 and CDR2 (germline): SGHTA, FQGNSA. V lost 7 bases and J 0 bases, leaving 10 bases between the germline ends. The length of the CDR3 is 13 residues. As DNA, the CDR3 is TGTGCCAGCACAAGCTACCTCTCCTACGAGCAGTACTTC. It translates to CASTSYLSYEQYF. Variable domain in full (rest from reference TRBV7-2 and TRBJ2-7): GAGVSQSPSNKVTEKGKDVELRCDPISGHTALYWYRQSLGQGLEFLIYFQGNSAPDKSGLPSDRFSAERTGGSVSTLTIQRTQQEDSAVYLCASTSYLSYEQYFGPGTRLTVT.

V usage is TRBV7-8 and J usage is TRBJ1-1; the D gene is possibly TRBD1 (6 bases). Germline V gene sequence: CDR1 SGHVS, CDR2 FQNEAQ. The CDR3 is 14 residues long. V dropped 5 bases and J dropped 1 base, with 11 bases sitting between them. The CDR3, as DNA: TGTGCCAGCAGCACAGGGACGGCGAACACTGAAGCTTTCTTT. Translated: CASSTGTANTEAFF.

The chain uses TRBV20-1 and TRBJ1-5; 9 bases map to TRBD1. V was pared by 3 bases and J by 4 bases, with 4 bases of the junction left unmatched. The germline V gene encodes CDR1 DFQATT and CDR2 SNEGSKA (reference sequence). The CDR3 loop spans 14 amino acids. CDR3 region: CSASGTGKNQPQHF. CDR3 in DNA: TGCAGTGCTAGTGGGACAGGGAAGAATCAGCCCCAGCATTTT.

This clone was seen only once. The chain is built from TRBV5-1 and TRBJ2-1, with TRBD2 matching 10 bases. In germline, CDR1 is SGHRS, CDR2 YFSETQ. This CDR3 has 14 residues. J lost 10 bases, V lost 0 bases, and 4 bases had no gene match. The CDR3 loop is CASSLELAGGEQFF. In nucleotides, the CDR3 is TGCGCCAGCAGCTTGGAATTAGCGGGAGGAGAGCAGTTCTTC.

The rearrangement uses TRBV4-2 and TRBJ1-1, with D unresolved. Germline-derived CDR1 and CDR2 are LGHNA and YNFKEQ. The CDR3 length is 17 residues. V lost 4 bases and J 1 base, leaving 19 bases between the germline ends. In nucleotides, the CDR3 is TGTGCCAGCAGCCTCGGCCGAGGAAGACTGGCGAACACTGAAGCTTTCTTT. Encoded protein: CASSLGRGRLANTEAFF.

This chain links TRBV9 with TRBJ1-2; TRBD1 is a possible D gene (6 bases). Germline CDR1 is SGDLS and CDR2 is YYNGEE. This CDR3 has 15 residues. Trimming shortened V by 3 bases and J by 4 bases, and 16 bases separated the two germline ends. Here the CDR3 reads CASSEGGSGFYGYTF. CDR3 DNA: TGTGCCAGCAGCGAAGGGGGTTCGGGGTTCTATGGCTACACCTTC.

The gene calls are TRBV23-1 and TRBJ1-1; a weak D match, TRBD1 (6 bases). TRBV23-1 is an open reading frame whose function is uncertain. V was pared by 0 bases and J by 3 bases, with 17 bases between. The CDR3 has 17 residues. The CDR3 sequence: CASSQSNREDMYTEAFF. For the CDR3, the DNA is TGCGCCAGCAGTCAATCGAACAGGGAAGATATGTACACTGAAGCTTTCTTT.

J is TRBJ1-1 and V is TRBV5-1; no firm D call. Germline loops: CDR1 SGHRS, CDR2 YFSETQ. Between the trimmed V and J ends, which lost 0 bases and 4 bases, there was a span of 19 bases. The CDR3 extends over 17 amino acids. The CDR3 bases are TGCGCCAGCAGCTTGGCCGGGCGGGTTGTTGTCGGCACTGAAGCTTTCTTT. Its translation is CASSLAGRVVVGTEAFF. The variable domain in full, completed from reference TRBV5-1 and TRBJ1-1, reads KAGVTQTPRYLIKTRGQQVTLSCSPISGHRSVSWYQQTPGQGLQFLFEYFSETQRNKGNFPGRFSGRQFSNSRSEMNVSTLELGDSALYLCASSLAGRVVVGTEAFFGQGTRLTVV.

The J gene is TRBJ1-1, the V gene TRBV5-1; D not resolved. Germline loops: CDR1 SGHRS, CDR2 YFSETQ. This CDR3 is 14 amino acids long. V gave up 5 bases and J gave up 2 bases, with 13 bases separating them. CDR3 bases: TGCGCCAGCAGAGGCGGCGCTCTCAACACTGAAGCTTTCTTT. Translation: CASRGGALNTEAFF.

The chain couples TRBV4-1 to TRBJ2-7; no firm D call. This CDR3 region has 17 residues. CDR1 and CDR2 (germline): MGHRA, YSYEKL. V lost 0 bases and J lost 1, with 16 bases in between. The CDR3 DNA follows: TGCGCCAGCAGCCAAGATATAGGAGCCCGTAAATCCTACGAGCAGTACTTC. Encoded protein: CASSQDIGARKSYEQYF.

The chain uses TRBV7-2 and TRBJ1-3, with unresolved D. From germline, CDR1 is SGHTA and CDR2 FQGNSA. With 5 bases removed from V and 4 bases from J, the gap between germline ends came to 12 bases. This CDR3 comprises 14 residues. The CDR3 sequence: CASSPPRWGNTIYF. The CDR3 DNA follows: TGTGCCAGCAGCCCCCCCCGGTGGGGAAACACCATATATTTT. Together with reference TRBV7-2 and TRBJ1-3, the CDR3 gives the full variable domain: GAGVSQSPSNKVTEKGKDVELRCDPISGHTALYWYRQSLGQGLEFLIYFQGNSAPDKSGLPSDRFSAERTGGSVSTLTIQRTQQEDSAVYLCASSPPRWGNTIYFGEGSWLTVV.

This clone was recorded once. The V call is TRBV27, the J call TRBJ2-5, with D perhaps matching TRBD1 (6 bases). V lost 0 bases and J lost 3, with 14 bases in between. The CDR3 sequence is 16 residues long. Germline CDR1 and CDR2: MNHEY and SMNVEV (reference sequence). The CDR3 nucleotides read TGTGCCAGCAGTTTATCGGTGCAGGGGTACGAAGAGACCCAGTACTTC. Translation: CASSLSVQGYEETQYF.

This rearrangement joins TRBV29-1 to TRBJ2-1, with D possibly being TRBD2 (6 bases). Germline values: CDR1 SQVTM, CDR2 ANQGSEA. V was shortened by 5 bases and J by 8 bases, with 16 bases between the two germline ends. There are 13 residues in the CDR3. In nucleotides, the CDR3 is TGCAGCGTTCAACTAGCATCCTCCCATGAGCAGTTCTTC. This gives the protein CSVQLASSHEQFF.

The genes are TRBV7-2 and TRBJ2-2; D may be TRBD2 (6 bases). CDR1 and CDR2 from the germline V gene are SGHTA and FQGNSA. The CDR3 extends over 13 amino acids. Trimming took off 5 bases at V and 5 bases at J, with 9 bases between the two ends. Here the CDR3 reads CASSGAGTGELFF. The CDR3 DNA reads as TGTGCCAGCAGCGGGGCGGGGACCGGGGAGCTGTTTTTT. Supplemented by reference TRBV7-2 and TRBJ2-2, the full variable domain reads GAGVSQSPSNKVTEKGKDVELRCDPISGHTALYWYRQSLGQGLEFLIYFQGNSAPDKSGLPSDRFSAERTGGSVSTLTIQRTQQEDSAVYLCASSGAGTGELFFGEGSRLTVL.

The CDR3 DNA reads as TGTGCCAGCAGCTTAAGGGCTAGCGGGATTAAGACAGATACGCAGTATTTT. Protein: CASSLRASGIKTDTQYF. J is TRBJ2-3 and V is TRBV7-3; 9 bases are a match to TRBD2. Trimming took 1 base from V and 3 from J; bases not matched to a gene: 8. Looked up from germline, CDR1 is SGHTA and CDR2 is FQGTGA. The CDR3 is 17 amino acids.

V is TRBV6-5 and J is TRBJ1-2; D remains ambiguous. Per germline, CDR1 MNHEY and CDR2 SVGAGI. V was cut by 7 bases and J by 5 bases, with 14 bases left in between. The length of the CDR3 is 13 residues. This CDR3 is CASNPFDGYGYTF. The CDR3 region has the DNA TGTGCCAGCAACCCCTTTGACGGGTATGGCTACACCTTC.

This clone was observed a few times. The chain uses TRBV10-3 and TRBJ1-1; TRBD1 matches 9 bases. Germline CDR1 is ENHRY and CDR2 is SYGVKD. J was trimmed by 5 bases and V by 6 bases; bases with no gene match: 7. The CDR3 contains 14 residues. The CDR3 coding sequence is TGTGCCATCAGAGAACGGGACAGGGTTACTGAAGCTTTCTTT. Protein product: CAIRERDRVTEAFF.

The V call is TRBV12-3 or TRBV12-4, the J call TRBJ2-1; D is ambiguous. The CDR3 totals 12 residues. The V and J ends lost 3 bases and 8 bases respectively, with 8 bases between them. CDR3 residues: CASSFAAYEQFF. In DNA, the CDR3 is TGTGCCAGCAGTTTCGCGGCTTATGAGCAGTTCTTC.

CDR3 sequence (DNA): TGTGCCAGCTCTTACGGACTCACCAATCAGCCCCAGCATTTT. This translates into CASSYGLTNQPQHF. V gene TRBV6-1 combines with J gene TRBJ1-5; no reliable D call. The ends were cut back, 8 bases at V and 3 bases at J, with 14 bases in the middle. Germline V gene data show CDR1 as MNHNS and CDR2 as SASEGT. The CDR3 spans 14 residues.

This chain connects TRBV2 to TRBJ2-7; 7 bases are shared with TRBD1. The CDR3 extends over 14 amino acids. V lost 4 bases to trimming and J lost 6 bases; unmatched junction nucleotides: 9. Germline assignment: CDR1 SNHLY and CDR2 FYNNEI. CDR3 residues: CASSGRGLVGEQYF. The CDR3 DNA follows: TGTGCCAGCAGTGGAAGGGGGCTTGTAGGCGAGCAGTACTTC.